The source of this T cell receptor beta chain is a study of pediatric ulcerative colitis. Concerning this clone itself: Its antigen is not identified.

J lost 5 bases, V lost 3 bases, and 7 bases had no gene match. The germline gives CDR1 SGHNT, CDR2 YYREEE (reference sequence). The CDR3 sequence is 14 residues long. The rectum was sampled with one to two pinch biopsies at colonoscopy. Whole-study results and caveats: Two patients' blood samples yielded substantially fewer templates. Blood-rectal clonal overlap within each person was significantly higher in ulcerative colitis patients than controls.

The protocol was immunoSEQ multiplex PCR, while the TCRdb copy is restricted to in-frame clones and leaves out a portion. The sample yields 15,000 to 20,000 clones, approximately 80% seen once. The source material was gut tissue. The rearrangement joins TRBV5-4 to TRBJ1-1; 7 bases agree with TRBD1. The TCR originated in a boy between 10 and 17 years old who was a control in a study of pediatric ulcerative colitis. The CDR3 DNA reads TGTGCCAGCAGCTCGACAGGGAAGGGGACTGAAGCTTTCTTT. It encodes CASSSTGKGTEAFF.